Below, 24 T cell receptor beta chains from the same sample are listed, as sequenced in a study of PD-1 blockade in mismatch repair-deficient tumors. Assay used: immunoSEQ multiplex PCR; TCRdb lists only in-frame clones, some missing. The sample shows 120,000 or so clones, 85% to 90% of them seen only once. Sequencing was performed on peripheral blood, taken 44 weeks after starting pembrolizumab. These receptors originate from an adult with mismatch repair-deficient cancer.

The V and J genes are TRBV10-3 and TRBJ2-7; no clear D gene. Between the trimmed V and J ends, which lost 11 bases and 1 base, there was a span of 12 bases. This CDR3 comprises 12 residues. Germline CDR1 and CDR2: ENHRY and SYGVKD. CDR3 sequence (DNA): TGTGCCGTGGGGTTGTTATCCTACGAGCAGTACTTC. Translated: CAVGLLSYEQYF.

The chain carries TRBV5-6 and TRBJ2-7; D gene unclear. The CDR3 runs to 12 residues. With 2 bases removed from V and 6 bases from J, the gap between germline ends came to 9 bases. Per germline, CDR1 SGHDT and CDR2 YYEEEE. As DNA, the CDR3 is TGTGCCAGCAGCTTAGGGTATGGCGAGCAGTACTTC. Protein sequence: CASSLGYGEQYF. The full variable domain, with the rest looked up from reference TRBV5-6 and TRBJ2-7, is DAGVTQSPTHLIKTRGQQVTLRCSPKSGHDTVSWYQQALGQGPQFIFQYYEEEERQRGNFPDRFSGHQFPNYSSELNVNALLLGDSALYLCASSLGYGEQYFGPGTRLTVT.

V gene TRBV10-3 combines with J gene TRBJ1-1; 9 bases map to TRBD1. CDR1 and CDR2 (germline): ENHRY, SYGVKD. V was clipped by 6 bases and J by 0 bases; unmatched bases: 2. The CDR3 sequence is 14 residues long. The DNA of the CDR3 is TGTGCCATCAGGGGACAGGGCGTGAACACTGAAGCTTTCTTT. Translation: CAIRGQGVNTEAFF.

The genes are TRBV5-1 and TRBJ2-5; no clear D. The CDR3 contains 14 residues. Trimming left V 0 bases short and J 1 base short, with 7 bases between. The V gene's germline CDR1 is SGHRS and CDR2 YFSETQ. CDR3 in amino acids: CASSLDSGQETQYF. CDR3 nucleotide sequence: TGCGCCAGCAGCTTGGATTCAGGCCAAGAGACCCAGTACTTC. The variable domain in full, with the rest retrieved from reference TRBV5-1 and TRBJ2-5, is KAGVTQTPRYLIKTRGQQVTLSCSPISGHRSVSWYQQTPGQGLQFLFEYFSETQRNKGNFPGRFSGRQFSNSRSEMNVSTLELGDSALYLCASSLDSGQETQYFGPGTRLLVL.

This chain joins TRBV2 and TRBJ2-7; 7 bases fit TRBD1. CDR3 length equals 15 residues. Germline V gives CDR1 SNHLY, CDR2 FYNNEI. V dropped 6 bases and J dropped 3; count of bases not matched to a gene: 11. The CDR3 nucleotides are TGTGCCAGCAGGGATGCCGGGACAGCGAGCTACGAGCAGTACTTC. Its protein product is CASRDAGTASYEQYF.

This sequence joins TRBV4-1 and TRBJ2-5; no definite D call. The CDR3 has 15 amino acids. CDR1 MGHRA and CDR2 YSYEKL come from the germline V gene. V was trimmed by 0 bases and J by 3 bases, leaving 11 bases between them. Written as DNA, the CDR3 is TGCGCCAGCAGCCAAGAAGCTTCAAGCGAAGAGACCCAGTACTTC. Protein sequence: CASSQEASSEETQYF.

The V gene is TRBV6-1, the J gene TRBJ2-2, with unresolved D. The CDR3 is 14 amino acids. Trimming left V 6 bases short and J 4 bases short, with 12 bases between. From germline, CDR1 is MNHNS and CDR2 SASEGT. The CDR3 coding sequence is TGTGCCAGCAGAGTGGCAGCACTCACCGGGGAGCTGTTTTTT. Protein sequence: CASRVAALTGELFF.

This chain joins TRBV19 and TRBJ1-5, with D possibly being TRBD1 (5 bases). The CDR3 runs 15 residues. The V gene's germline CDR1 is LNHDA and CDR2 SQIVND (reference sequence). V was trimmed by 3 bases and J by 3 bases, leaving 12 bases between them. CDR3 coding DNA: TGTGCCAGTAGTATGGGACGGAAGGACAATCAGCCCCAGCATTTT. Its protein is CASSMGRKDNQPQHF.

This chain uses TRBV27 with TRBJ1-1; no firm D call. The CDR3 runs 13 residues. Germline V lookup: CDR1 MNHEY, CDR2 SMNVEV (reference sequence). Trimming removed 6 bases at V and 3 bases at J, with 11 bases between. The CDR3 loop reads CASRSLGYTEAFF. The CDR3 DNA reads as TGTGCCAGCAGAAGCCTGGGCTACACTGAAGCTTTCTTT.

This clone was recorded a few times. The V gene is TRBV20-1, the J gene TRBJ1-2; possibly TRBD1 for D (5 bases). Germline V CDR1 and CDR2: DFQATT, SNEGSKA (reference sequence). There are 10 residues in the CDR3. The V end was cut by 5 bases, the J end by 12 bases, with 13 bases between. The CDR3, as DNA: TGCAGTGCTGAGGGTCAGGGTAACACCTTC. The encoded protein is CSAEGQGNTF.

This clone appeared a few times. V gene TRBV2 combines with J gene TRBJ2-7, with D perhaps matching TRBD1 (5 bases). V lost 4 bases and J 5 bases, leaving 9 bases between the germline ends. This CDR3 contains 12 residues. Germline V gene sequence: CDR1 SNHLY, CDR2 FYNNEI. In nucleotides, the CDR3 is TGTGCCAGCAGTGGAGTGACAGACGAGCAGTACTTC. As protein: CASSGVTDEQYF.

This chain uses TRBV29-1 with TRBJ2-5; 9 bases fit TRBD2. The CDR3 has 12 amino acids. J gave up 7 bases and V 7 bases, and 7 bases lay outside the gene matches. Germline-derived CDR1 and CDR2 are SQVTM and ANQGSEA. The CDR3 region is CSGALRGGTQYF. For the CDR3, the DNA is TGCAGCGGTGCGCTGCGGGGGGGGACCCAGTACTTC.

The chain combines TRBV10-3 with TRBJ2-7, with D tentatively TRBD2 (7 bases). The CDR3 extends over 14 amino acids. V was clipped by 7 bases and J by 5 bases, with 18 bases between them. Germline CDR1 reads ENHRY; CDR2 reads SYGVKD. The CDR3 DNA follows: TGTGCCATCAAGGGGGGGCTTGGGGGCGACGAGCAGTACTTC. Its translation: CAIKGGLGGDEQYF.

The rearrangement links TRBV7-8 to TRBJ2-3, with 7 bases fitting TRBD1. J gave up 3 bases and V 6 bases, and 9 bases lay outside the gene matches. This CDR3 contains 15 residues. Germline V gives CDR1 SGHVS, CDR2 FQNEAQ. CDR3 region: CASRLHRGRTDTQYF. The CDR3 DNA reads as TGTGCCAGCAGACTGCACAGGGGAAGGACAGATACGCAGTATTTT.

The rearrangement joins TRBV4-3 to TRBJ2-3, with 10 bases fitting TRBD2. The germline V gene encodes CDR1 LGHNA and CDR2 YSLEER. This CDR3 has 17 amino acids. Germline trimming cut 0 bases from V and 8 bases from J; bases unmatched to any gene: 11. As DNA, the CDR3 is TGCGCCAGCAGCCAAGATTCGGGGCTAGCGGGAGTAGGTACGCAGTATTTT. This codes for CASSQDSGLAGVGTQYF.

This sequence joins TRBV4-3 and TRBJ2-1; D ambiguous. Germline V gene sequence: CDR1 LGHNA, CDR2 YSLEER. The CDR3 spans 15 residues. The V end lost 4 bases, the J end lost 0 bases, and 10 bases lay between the germline ends. The CDR3 DNA reads as TGCGCCAGCAGCCTAGAATGGTCCTCCTACAATGAGCAGTTCTTC. It translates to CASSLEWSSYNEQFF.

This clone is a singleton in its sample. The rearrangement links TRBV28 to TRBJ2-7; D not certain. The CDR3 contains 14 residues. The germline gives CDR1 MDHEN, CDR2 SYDVKM. The V end lost 6 bases, the J end lost 7 bases, and 19 bases lay between the germline ends. The CDR3 region is CASSQVSGIREQYF. CDR3 in DNA: TGTGCCAGCAGCCAGGTTTCGGGTATACGTGAGCAGTACTTC. Looking up the rest from reference TRBV28 and TRBJ2-7 gives the full variable domain: DVKVTQSSRYLVKRTGEKVFLECVQDMDHENMFWYRQDPGLGLRLIYFSYDVKMKEKGDIPEGYSVSREKKERFSLILESASTNQTSMYLCASSQVSGIREQYFGPGTRLTVT.

V is TRBV27 and J is TRBJ2-7; 7 bases are shared with TRBD2. In germline, CDR1 is MNHEY, CDR2 SMNVEV (reference sequence). The V and J ends lost 7 bases and 6 bases, in that order; junction bases with no gene match: 15. CDR3 length: 15 amino acids. CDR3 DNA sequence: TGTGCCAGCACCTTATACCCGGGACTATTAAGCGAGCAGTACTTC. Translated, it gives CASTLYPGLLSEQYF.

J is TRBJ1-1 and V is TRBV11-2, with no clear D. Germline assignment: CDR1 SGHAT and CDR2 FQNNGV. This CDR3 contains 16 residues. Deletions cut 3 bases from V and 7 bases from J, with 21 bases between. CDR3 DNA: TGTGCCAGCAGCTTCGTCGGCACACTTTCCCTACATGAAGCTTTCTTT. This sequence encodes CASSFVGTLSLHEAFF.

This chain links TRBV5-4 with TRBJ2-1; D is unclear. Looked up from germline, CDR1 is SGHNT and CDR2 is YYREEE (reference sequence). Trimming took off 1 base at V and 8 bases at J, with 7 bases between the two ends. The CDR3 spans 12 residues. CDR3 sequence: CASSLKWDEQFF. The CDR3 DNA reads TGTGCCAGCAGCTTGAAGTGGGATGAGCAGTTCTTC.

J is TRBJ2-7 and V is TRBV27, with a possible D match to TRBD1 (5 bases). The CDR3 covers 14 residues. The germline CDR1 and CDR2 sequences are MNHEY and SMNVEV (reference sequence). V was trimmed by 5 bases and J by 1 base, leaving 12 bases between them. CDR3 coding DNA: TGTGCCAGCAGTAGCATCCAGGGATCCTACGAGCAGTACTTC. This encodes CASSSIQGSYEQYF.

The chain carries TRBV28 and TRBJ1-5; perhaps TRBD1 as D (5 bases). Germline CDR1 reads MDHEN; CDR2 reads SYDVKM. This CDR3 is 14 amino acids long. V lost 3 bases and J lost 4, with 10 bases in between. The CDR3 region is CASSFGQGNQPQHF. Written as DNA, the CDR3 is TGTGCCAGCAGTTTCGGGCAGGGAAATCAGCCCCAGCATTTT.

The rearrangement joins TRBV11-2 to TRBJ2-1; 9 nucleotides line up with TRBD2. The J segment lost 9 bases and the V segment lost 4 bases, leaving 7 bases of the junction unmatched. Germline CDR1 and CDR2: SGHAT and FQNNGV. The length of the CDR3 is 14 residues. The CDR3 coding sequence is TGTGCCAGCAGCTCGATAGCGGGAGTTCTTGAGCAGTTCTTC. Its protein product is CASSSIAGVLEQFF.

V is TRBV4-3 and J is TRBJ2-7; D uncertain. From germline, CDR1 is LGHNA and CDR2 YSLEER. The CDR3 consists of 13 residues. V lost 0 bases, J lost 3 bases, and 6 bases lay in between. The CDR3 sequence: CASSQDHSYEQYF. In nucleotides, the CDR3 is TGCGCCAGCAGCCAAGATCATAGCTACGAGCAGTACTTC.